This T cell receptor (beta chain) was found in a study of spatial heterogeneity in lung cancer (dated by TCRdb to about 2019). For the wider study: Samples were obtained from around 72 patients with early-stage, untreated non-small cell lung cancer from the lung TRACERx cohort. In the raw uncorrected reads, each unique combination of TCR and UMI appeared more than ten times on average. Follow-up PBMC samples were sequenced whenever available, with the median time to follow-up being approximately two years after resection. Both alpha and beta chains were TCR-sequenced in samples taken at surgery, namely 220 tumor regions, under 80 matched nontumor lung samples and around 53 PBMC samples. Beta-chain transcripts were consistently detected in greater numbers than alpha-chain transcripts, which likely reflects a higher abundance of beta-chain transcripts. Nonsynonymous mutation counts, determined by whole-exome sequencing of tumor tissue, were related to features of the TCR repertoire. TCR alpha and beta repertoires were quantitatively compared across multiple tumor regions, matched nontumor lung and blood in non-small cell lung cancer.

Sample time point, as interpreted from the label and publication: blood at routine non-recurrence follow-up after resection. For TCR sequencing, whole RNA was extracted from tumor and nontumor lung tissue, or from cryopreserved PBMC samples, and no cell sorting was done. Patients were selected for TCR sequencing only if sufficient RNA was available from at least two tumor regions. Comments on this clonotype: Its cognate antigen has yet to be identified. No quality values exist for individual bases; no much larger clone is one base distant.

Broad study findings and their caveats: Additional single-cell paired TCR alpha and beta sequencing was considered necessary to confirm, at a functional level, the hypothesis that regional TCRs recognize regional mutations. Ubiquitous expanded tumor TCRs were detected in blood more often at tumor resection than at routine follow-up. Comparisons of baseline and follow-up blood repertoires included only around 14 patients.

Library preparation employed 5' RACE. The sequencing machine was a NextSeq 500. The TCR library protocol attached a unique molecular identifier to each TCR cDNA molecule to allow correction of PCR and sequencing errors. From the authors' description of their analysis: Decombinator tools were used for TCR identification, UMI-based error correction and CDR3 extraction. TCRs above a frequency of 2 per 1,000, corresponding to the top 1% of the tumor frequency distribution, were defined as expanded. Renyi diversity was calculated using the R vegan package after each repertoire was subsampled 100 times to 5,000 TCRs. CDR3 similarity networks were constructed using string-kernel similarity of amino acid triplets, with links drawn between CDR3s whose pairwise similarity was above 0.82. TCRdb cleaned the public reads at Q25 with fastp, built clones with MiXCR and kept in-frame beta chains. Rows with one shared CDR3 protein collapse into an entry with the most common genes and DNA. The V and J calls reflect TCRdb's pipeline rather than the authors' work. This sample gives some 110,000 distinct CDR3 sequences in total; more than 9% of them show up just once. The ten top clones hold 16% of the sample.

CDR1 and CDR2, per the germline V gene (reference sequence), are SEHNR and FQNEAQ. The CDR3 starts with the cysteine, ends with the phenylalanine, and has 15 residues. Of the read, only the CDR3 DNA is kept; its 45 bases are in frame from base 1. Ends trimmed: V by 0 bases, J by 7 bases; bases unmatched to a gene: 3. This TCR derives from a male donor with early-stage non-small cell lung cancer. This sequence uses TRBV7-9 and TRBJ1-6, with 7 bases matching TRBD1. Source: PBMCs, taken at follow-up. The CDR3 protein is CASSLAGGKNSPLHF. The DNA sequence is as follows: TGTGCCAGCAGCTTAGCAGGGGGCAAGAATTCACCCCTCCACTTT. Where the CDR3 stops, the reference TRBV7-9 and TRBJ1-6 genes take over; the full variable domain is DTGVSQNPRHKITKRGQNVTFRCDPISEHNRLYWYRQTLGQGPEFLTYFQNEAQLEKSRLLSDRFSAERPKGSFSTLEIQRTEQGDSAMYLCASSLAGGKNSPLHFGNGTRLTVT.